This T cell receptor beta chain comes out of a study of TIL therapy for anti-PD-1-resistant metastatic lung cancer. Study-wide context: Tumors carried a median 1.5 non-synonymous mutations per megabase.

For this clone: Its antigen is unknown.

The CDR3 runs to 16 residues. Deletions cut 1 base from V and 2 bases from J, with 12 bases between. The germline gives CDR1 SEHNR, CDR2 FQNEAQ (reference sequence). Sequencing used immunoSEQ v3. This table comes from immunoSEQ multiplex PCR, and its TCRdb copy is limited to in-frame clones, with some not included. Among about 48,000 clones listed, just over 70% were seen once. Time point specified: pre-treatment sample, taken before nivolumab and TIL therapy. Pleural nodules or supraclavicular lymph nodes made up most of the excised metastases sampled. Tumor harvest preceded PD-1/PD-L1 blockade, followed by nivolumab treatment. Overall study results and limits: Many TIL product clones were absent from baseline tumor, suggesting clonal contraction.

This specimen was tumor tissue, taken at baseline. The rearrangement joins TRBV7-9 to TRBJ2-1, with D perhaps matching TRBD1 (5 bases). The receptor was isolated from a person aged 25 to 85 with non-small cell lung cancer. CDR3 protein: CASSLDIQGPYNEQFF. DNA for the CDR3: TGTGCCAGCAGCTTAGATATCCAGGGCCCCTACAATGAGCAGTTCTTC. Variable domain in full (rest from reference TRBV7-9 and TRBJ2-1): DTGVSQNPRHKITKRGQNVTFRCDPISEHNRLYWYRQTLGQGPEFLTYFQNEAQLEKSRLLSDRFSAERPKGSFSTLEIQRTEQGDSAMYLCASSLDIQGPYNEQFFGPGTRLTVL.